This TCR beta chain was documented in a study of beta chain features in type 1 diabetes. Study-wide findings and caveats: Shorter templates might be favored by PCR, equally in patients and controls. Moderately but significantly shorter TCRB CDR3s were found in Type 1 diabetes patients in all four CD4+ subsets.

To note about this clone: Its antigen is currently unknown.

Of the isolated RNA, all was reverse transcribed, and so the sequenced material was expressed TCRB transcripts. Clones were read by immunoSEQ multiplex PCR, and TCRdb kept only the in-frame ones, dropping some. The sample has some 660,000 clones, over 12% seen once; the top ten hold approximately 0.043%. Sequences were obtained from naive CD4+ T cells from blood. This receptor was identified in a man younger than 35 with type 1 diabetes.

The CDR3 DNA sequence: TGTGCCAGCAGTTTACGGACTACGGATGGCTACACCTTC. Its protein product is CASSLRTTDGYTF. This sequence joins TRBV28 and TRBJ1-2, with no clear D. This CDR3 has 13 amino acids. V lost 2 bases and J 6 bases, leaving 10 bases between the germline ends. Germline V gene sequence: CDR1 MDHEN, CDR2 SYDVKM.